The entry below gives a single TCR beta chain sequence along with its context. What it recognizes is unknown. Sequencing used immunoSEQ multiplex PCR; TCRdb keeps in-frame clones, though not all of them. Counted here are fewer than 80,000 clones, approximately 91% occurring once; the ten biggest clones make up approximately 0.39%. The sample originates from a study of Tregs in tolerant kidney transplant recipients. Points from the study as a whole: Biological reproducibility was not directly addressed in this study. For some patients, primers changed over time, blocking nucleotide-level comparison. Tregs expanded with activated donor B cells seemed most donor-specific.

CD4+CD25+CD127- Tregs, CD4+CD25- non-Tregs, CD4 and CD8 cells were sorted. V was shortened by 1 base and J by 0 bases, with 6 bases between the two germline ends. The CDR3 covers 14 residues. The receptor comes from a human donor who received a combined kidney and bone marrow transplant. Sequencing was performed on CD4+ T cells from blood, taken before the transplant. The rearrangement uses TRBV6-7 and TRBJ1-1; D is uncertain. TRBV6-7 is an ORF; its function is uncertain. The CDR3 region is CASSYFGMNTEAFF. CDR3 sequence (DNA): TGTGCCAGCAGTTACTTCGGTATGAACACTGAAGCTTTCTTT.